The sample holds a few counts of the clone carrying this TCR beta chain. The antigen is not known. Researchers ran the PCR with 60 Vbeta and 13 Jbeta primers. Repertoires were generated with immunoSEQ multiplex PCR, while TCRdb's copy carries only in-frame clones and drops some. Of more than 150,000 clones listed, approximately 82% were seen once; the top ten hold 2.1%. This specimen belongs to a study of cytomegalovirus exposure and HLA in healthy donors. Study-level results: Information on immune exposure was restricted to one variable (CMV serostatus). Certain indistinguishable V segments, among them TRBV6-2 and TRBV6-3, were excluded.

Deletions cut 4 bases from V and 4 bases from J, with 19 bases between. Germline assignment: CDR1 MNHNS and CDR2 SASEGT. The CDR3 is 16 residues long. Sequenced sample: PBMCs. V gene TRBV6-1 combines with J gene TRBJ2-5; D is perhaps TRBD1 (6 bases). The receptor comes from a woman aged 18-35 years in good health and CMV-seropositive. This chain's CDR3 is CASSVGIGQGRETQYF. The CDR3 DNA reads as TGTGCCAGCAGTGTCGGGATTGGGCAGGGGAGAGAGACCCAGTACTTC.